This T cell receptor beta chain was obtained from a study of T cell changes during pregnancy in multiple sclerosis. The repertoire was sequenced with immunoSEQ multiplex PCR; TCRdb's copy has only in-frame clones and lacks some. The data show approximately 57,000 clones, more than 85% seen once. With 4 bases removed from V and 0 bases from J, the gap between germline ends came to 16 bases. The CDR3 runs to 17 residues. From germline, CDR1 is SGHVS and CDR2 FNYEAQ. Sequenced here: peripheral blood, sampled after pregnancy. This sequence joins TRBV7-6 and TRBJ1-3; possible D gene TRBD1, 6 bases. The source of this sequence is a female donor in good health, enrolled as a control in a pregnancy study. This CDR3 is CASSSGHRSSSGNTIYF. The CDR3 DNA sequence: TGTGCCAGCAGCTCGGGACACCGAAGCTCCTCTGGAAACACCATATATTTT.